Shown below are 9 T cell receptor beta chains from a single sample sequenced in a study of blood T cell repertoires in COVID-19. Measured with immunoSEQ multiplex PCR; TCRdb has only the in-frame clones, and not every one. The sample records tens of thousands of clones, 81% being singletons. The sequenced sample was peripheral blood. These TCRs come from a human donor in a cohort sampled during active COVID-19.

The chain joins TRBV6-5 to TRBJ2-1; 9 bases map to TRBD2. The V segment lost 0 bases and the J segment 8 bases; nucleotides outside the gene matches: 8. The CDR3 contains 16 residues. Looked up from germline, CDR1 is MNHEY and CDR2 is SVGAGI. The CDR3 reads CASSYSPAGGGHEQFF. CDR3 in DNA: TGTGCCAGCAGTTACTCGCCGGCGGGAGGGGGGCATGAGCAGTTCTTC.

V usage is TRBV9 and J usage is TRBJ2-5; 12 positions match TRBD2. Germline lookup yields CDR1 SGDLS and CDR2 YYNGEE. This CDR3 contains 17 residues. The V gene end was trimmed by 4 bases and the J gene end by 5 bases; junction bases not matched to a gene: 12. CDR3 bases: TGTGCCAGCAGCACCCTACCGACTAGCGGGAGTCGGGAGACCCAGTACTTC. Its protein product is CASSTLPTSGSRETQYF.

The rearrangement joins TRBV5-1 to TRBJ1-1, with a tentative D call TRBD1 (5 bases). From germline, CDR1 is SGHRS and CDR2 YFSETQ. The CDR3 runs to 14 residues. V lost 2 bases and J lost 1, with 9 bases in between. Here the CDR3 DNA reads TGCGCCAGCAGCTTCCAGGGCCAGAACACTGAAGCTTTCTTT. Amino acids: CASSFQGQNTEAFF. The variable domain in full, completed from reference TRBV5-1 and TRBJ1-1, reads KAGVTQTPRYLIKTRGQQVTLSCSPISGHRSVSWYQQTPGQGLQFLFEYFSETQRNKGNFPGRFSGRQFSNSRSEMNVSTLELGDSALYLCASSFQGQNTEAFFGQGTRLTVV.

The rearrangement links TRBV7-9 to TRBJ2-7; D is unresolved. Trimming pared 5 bases from V and 4 bases from J, leaving 12 bases between. The CDR3 sequence is 13 residues long. The germline V gene has CDR1 SEHNR and CDR2 FQNEAQ (reference sequence). CDR3 residues: CASSPFLGYEQYF. CDR3 nucleotide sequence: TGTGCCAGCAGCCCCTTTCTCGGGTACGAGCAGTACTTC. The whole variable domain, filled in from reference TRBV7-9 and TRBJ2-7, reads DTGVSQNPRHKITKRGQNVTFRCDPISEHNRLYWYRQTLGQGPEFLTYFQNEAQLEKSRLLSDRFSAERPKGSFSTLEIQRTEQGDSAMYLCASSPFLGYEQYFGPGTRLTVT.

V gene TRBV6-2 or TRBV6-3 combines with J gene TRBJ1-1; a possible D gene is TRBD1 (6 bases). CDR1 MNHEY and CDR2 SVGEGT come from the germline V gene. V was trimmed by 2 bases and J by 5 bases, leaving 15 bases between them. This CDR3 has 15 residues. This CDR3 reads CASSYAWVGQTEAFF. The CDR3 bases are TGTGCCAGCAGTTACGCCTGGGTGGGACAAACTGAAGCTTTCTTT.

The gene calls are TRBV30 and TRBJ1-6, with D tentatively TRBD1 (5 bases). The germline V gene has CDR1 GTSNPN and CDR2 SVGIG (reference sequence). The CDR3 has 16 amino acids. V shed 4 bases and J shed 3 bases, with 16 bases lying between them. CDR3 sequence (DNA): TGTGCCTGGACCGCGGGGCAGGGTCTCTATAATTCACCCCTCCACTTT. This sequence encodes CAWTAGQGLYNSPLHF.

The V call is TRBV12-3 or TRBV12-4, the J call TRBJ1-6; possible D gene TRBD1, 6 bases. The V end was cut by 7 bases, the J end by 9 bases, with 13 bases between. The CDR3 contains 13 residues. This CDR3 is CASNQNRASPLHF. The CDR3 nucleotides are TGTGCCAGCAACCAGAACAGGGCTTCACCCCTCCACTTT.

V usage is TRBV2 and J usage is TRBJ2-1, with 7 bases that match TRBD2. The junction had 10 bases not matched to a gene; V was cut back by 7 bases and J by 4 bases. The germline CDR1 and CDR2 sequences are SNHLY and FYNNEI. The CDR3 extends over 15 amino acids. CDR3 DNA sequence: TGTGCCAGCACCCGCCGCGGACTAGGGTACAATGAGCAGTTCTTC. Amino acids: CASTRRGLGYNEQFF.

The CDR3 DNA reads TGTGCCAGCTCAACGCTGGACCTAGCGCTCTACAATGAGCAGTTCTTC. It is translated as CASSTLDLALYNEQFF. The rearrangement uses TRBV18 and TRBJ2-1; D may be TRBD2 (6 bases). V dropped 5 bases and J dropped 3 bases, with 17 bases sitting between them. CDR3 length equals 16 residues. Per germline, CDR1 KGHSH and CDR2 LQKENI.